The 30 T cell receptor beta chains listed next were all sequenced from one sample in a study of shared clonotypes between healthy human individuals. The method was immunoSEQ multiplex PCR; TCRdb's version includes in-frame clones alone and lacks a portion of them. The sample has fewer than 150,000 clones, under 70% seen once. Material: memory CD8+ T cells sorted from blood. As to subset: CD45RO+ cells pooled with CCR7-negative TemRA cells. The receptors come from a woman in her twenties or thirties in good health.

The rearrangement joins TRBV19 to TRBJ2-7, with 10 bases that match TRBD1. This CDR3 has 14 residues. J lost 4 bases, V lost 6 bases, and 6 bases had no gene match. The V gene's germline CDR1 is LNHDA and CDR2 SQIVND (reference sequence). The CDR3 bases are TGTGCCAGTAGCGATTGGACAGGGGGATACGAGCAGTACTTC. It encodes CASSDWTGGYEQYF.

CDR3 bases: TGTGCCAGCAGTTACGGGGGTTGGGCTAACTATGGCTACACCTTC. Translation gives CASSYGGWANYGYTF. The V call is TRBV6-6, the J call TRBJ1-2; tentative D call: TRBD1 (5 bases). CDR3 length equals 15 residues. The V end lost 2 bases, the J end lost 0 bases, and 10 bases lay between the germline ends. Per the germline V gene, CDR1 is MNHNY and CDR2 is SVGAGI (reference sequence).

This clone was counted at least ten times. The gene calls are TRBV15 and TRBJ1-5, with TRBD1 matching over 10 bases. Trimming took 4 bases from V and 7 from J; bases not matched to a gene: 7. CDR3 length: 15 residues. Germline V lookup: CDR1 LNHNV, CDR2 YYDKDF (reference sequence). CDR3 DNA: TGTGCCACCAGCATCGGGACAGGGGAAACGCAGCCCCAGCATTTT. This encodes CATSIGTGETQPQHF.

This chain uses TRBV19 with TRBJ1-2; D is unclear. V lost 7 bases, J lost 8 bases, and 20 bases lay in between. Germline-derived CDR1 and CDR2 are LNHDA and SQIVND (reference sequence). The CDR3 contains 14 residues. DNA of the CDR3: TGTGCCAGTACTGATGGGTGGGAGACAAAGGGCTACACCTTC. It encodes CASTDGWETKGYTF.

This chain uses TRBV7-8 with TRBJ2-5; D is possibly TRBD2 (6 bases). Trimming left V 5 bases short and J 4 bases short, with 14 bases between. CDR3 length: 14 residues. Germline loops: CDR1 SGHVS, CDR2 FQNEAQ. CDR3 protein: CASSPLEGGETQYF. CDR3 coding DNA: TGTGCCAGCAGCCCCCTGGAGGGCGGAGAGACCCAGTACTTC.

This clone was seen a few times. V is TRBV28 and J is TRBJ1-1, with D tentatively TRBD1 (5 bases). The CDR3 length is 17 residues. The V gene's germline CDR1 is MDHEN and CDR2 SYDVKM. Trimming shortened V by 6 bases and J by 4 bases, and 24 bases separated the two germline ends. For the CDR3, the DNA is TGTGCCAGCAGCTCCATAACGGCTAGCAGGGCGGCCACTGAAGCTTTCTTT. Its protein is CASSSITASRAATEAFF.

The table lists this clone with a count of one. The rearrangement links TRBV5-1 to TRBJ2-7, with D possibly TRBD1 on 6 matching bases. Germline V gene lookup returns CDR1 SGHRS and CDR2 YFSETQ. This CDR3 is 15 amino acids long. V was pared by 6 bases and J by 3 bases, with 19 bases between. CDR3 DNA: TGCGCCAGCACCTTATCACAGGGACAAATCTACGAGCAGTACTTC. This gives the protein CASTLSQGQIYEQYF. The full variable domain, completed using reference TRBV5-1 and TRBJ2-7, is KAGVTQTPRYLIKTRGQQVTLSCSPISGHRSVSWYQQTPGQGLQFLFEYFSETQRNKGNFPGRFSGRQFSNSRSEMNVSTLELGDSALYLCASTLSQGQIYEQYFGPGTRLTVT.

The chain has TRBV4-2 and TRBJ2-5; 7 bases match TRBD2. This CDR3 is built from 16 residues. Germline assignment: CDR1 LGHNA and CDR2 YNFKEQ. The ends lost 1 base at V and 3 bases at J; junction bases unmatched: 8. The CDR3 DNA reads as TGTGCCAGCAGCCAAGGGTCTGCGGGAGTAGAAGAGACCCAGTACTTC. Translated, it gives CASSQGSAGVEETQYF.

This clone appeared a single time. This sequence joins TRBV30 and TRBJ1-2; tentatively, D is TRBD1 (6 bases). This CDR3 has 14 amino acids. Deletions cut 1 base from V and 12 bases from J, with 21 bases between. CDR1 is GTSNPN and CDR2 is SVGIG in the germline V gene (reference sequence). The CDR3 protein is CAWSATGSGGDDTF. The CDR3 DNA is TGTGCCTGGAGTGCGACAGGATCTGGGGGGGACGACACCTTC.

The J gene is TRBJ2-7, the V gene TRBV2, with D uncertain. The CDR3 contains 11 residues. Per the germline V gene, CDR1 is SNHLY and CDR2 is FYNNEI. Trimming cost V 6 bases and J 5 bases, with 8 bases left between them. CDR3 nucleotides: TGTGCCAGCAGGGGGTTAGACGAGCAGTACTTC. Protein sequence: CASRGLDEQYF.

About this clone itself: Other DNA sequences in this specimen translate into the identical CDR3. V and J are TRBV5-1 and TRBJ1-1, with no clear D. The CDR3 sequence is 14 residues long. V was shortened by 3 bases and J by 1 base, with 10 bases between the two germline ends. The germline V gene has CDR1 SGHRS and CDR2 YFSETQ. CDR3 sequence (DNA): TGCGCCAGCAGCTGGAGGACGGAGAACACTGAAGCTTTCTTT. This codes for CASSWRTENTEAFF.

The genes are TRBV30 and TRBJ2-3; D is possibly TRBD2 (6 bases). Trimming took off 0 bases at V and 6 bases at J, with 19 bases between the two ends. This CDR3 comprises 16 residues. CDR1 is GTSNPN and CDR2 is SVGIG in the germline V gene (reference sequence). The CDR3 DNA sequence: TGTGCCTGGAGTGTCCCTCCGGGGGACGGGTGGGATACGCAGTATTTT. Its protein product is CAWSVPPGDGWDTQYF.

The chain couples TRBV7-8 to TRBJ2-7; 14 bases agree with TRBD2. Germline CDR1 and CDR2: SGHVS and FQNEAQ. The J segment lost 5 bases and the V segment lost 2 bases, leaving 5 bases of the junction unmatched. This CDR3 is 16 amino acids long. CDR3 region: CASSLRGLAGVHEQYF. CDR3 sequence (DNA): TGTGCCAGCAGCTTAAGGGGACTAGCGGGAGTACACGAGCAGTACTTC.

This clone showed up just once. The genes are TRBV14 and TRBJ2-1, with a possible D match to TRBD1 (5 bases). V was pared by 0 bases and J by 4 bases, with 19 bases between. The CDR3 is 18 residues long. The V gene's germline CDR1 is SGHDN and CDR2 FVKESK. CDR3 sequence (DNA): TGTGCCAGCAGCCAAGATCCTAGAAGGGGCCACTTATACAATGAGCAGTTCTTC. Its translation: CASSQDPRRGHLYNEQFF.

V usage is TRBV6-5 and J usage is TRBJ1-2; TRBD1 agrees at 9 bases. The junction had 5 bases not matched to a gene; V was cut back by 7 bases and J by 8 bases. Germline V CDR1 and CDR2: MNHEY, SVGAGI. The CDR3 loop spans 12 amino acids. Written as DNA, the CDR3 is TGTGCCAGCAAACAGGGGGCAAGAGGCTACACCTTC. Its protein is CASKQGARGYTF.

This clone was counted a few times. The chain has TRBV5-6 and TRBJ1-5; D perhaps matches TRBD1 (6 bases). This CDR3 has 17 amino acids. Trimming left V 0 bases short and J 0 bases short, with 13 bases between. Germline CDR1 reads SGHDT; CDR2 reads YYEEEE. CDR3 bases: TGTGCCAGCAGCTTGGACGGGTCAGGGGTTAGCAATCAGCCCCAGCATTTT. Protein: CASSLDGSGVSNQPQHF. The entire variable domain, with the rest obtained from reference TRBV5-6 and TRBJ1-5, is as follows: DAGVTQSPTHLIKTRGQQVTLRCSPKSGHDTVSWYQQALGQGPQFIFQYYEEEERQRGNFPDRFSGHQFPNYSSELNVNALLLGDSALYLCASSLDGSGVSNQPQHFGDGTRLSIL.

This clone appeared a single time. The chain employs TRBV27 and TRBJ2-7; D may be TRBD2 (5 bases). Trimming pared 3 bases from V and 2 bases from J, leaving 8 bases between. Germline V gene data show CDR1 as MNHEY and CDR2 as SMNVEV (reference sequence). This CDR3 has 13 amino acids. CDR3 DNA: TGTGCCAGCAGTTTGGGAGCTACCTACGAGCAGTACTTC. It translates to CASSLGATYEQYF.

In DNA, the CDR3 is TGTGCCAGCAGCCTGACAGGGTCCTACGAGCAGTACTTC. Translation gives CASSLTGSYEQYF. This chain links TRBV6-5 with TRBJ2-7, with TRBD1 matching 7 bases. Germline CDR1 MNHEY, CDR2 SVGAGI. Trimming at V came to 6 bases and at J to 1 base, leaving 3 bases not matched to a gene. The CDR3 has 13 residues.

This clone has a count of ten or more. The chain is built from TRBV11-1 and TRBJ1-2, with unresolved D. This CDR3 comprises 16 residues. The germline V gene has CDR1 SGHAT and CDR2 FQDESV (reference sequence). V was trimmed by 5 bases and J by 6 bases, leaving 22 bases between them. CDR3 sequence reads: CASSPSIFSETHGYTF. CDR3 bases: TGTGCCAGCAGCCCTTCAATTTTCTCCGAGACGCATGGCTACACCTTC. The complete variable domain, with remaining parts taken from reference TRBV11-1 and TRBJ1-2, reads EAEVAQSPRYKITEKSQAVAFWCDPISGHATLYWYRQILGQGPELLVQFQDESVVDDSQLPKDRFSAERLKGVDSTLKIQPAELGDSAMYLCASSPSIFSETHGYTFGSGTRLTVV.

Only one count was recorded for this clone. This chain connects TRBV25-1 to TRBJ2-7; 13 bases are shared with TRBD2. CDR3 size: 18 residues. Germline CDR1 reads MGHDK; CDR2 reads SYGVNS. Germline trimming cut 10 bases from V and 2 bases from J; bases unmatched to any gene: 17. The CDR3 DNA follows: TGTGCCACCTCACTAGCGGGAGGGCTACACGTTACTCCCTACGAGCAGTACTTC. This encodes CATSLAGGLHVTPYEQYF.

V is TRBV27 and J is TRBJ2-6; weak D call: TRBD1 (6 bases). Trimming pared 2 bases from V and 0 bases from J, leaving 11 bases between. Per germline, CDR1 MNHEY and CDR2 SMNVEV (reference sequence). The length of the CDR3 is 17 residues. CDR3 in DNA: TGTGCCAGCAGTTTAACAGGGCCTATCTCTGGGGCCAACGTCCTGACTTTC. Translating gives CASSLTGPISGANVLTF.

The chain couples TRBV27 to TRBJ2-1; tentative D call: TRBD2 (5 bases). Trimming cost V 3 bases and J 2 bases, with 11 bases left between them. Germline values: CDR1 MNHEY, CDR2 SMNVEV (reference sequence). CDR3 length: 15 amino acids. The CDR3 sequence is CASSFGRLPYNEQFF. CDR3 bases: TGTGCCAGCAGTTTCGGCAGACTACCCTACAATGAGCAGTTCTTC.

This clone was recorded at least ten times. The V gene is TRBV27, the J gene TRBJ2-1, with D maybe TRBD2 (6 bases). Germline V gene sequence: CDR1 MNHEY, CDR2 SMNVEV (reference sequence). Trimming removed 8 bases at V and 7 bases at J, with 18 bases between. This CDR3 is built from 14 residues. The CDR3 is CASSRLEGGNEQFF. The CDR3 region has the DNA TGTGCCAGCTCGAGACTGGAAGGAGGGAATGAGCAGTTCTTC.

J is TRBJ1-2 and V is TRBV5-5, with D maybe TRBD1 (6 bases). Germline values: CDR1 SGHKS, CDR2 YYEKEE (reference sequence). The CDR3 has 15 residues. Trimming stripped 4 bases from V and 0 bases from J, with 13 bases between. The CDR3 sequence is CASSVNRETNYGYTF. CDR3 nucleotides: TGTGCCAGCAGCGTGAACAGGGAAACTAACTATGGCTACACCTTC. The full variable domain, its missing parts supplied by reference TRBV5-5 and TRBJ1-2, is DAGVTQSPTHLIKTRGQQVTLRCSPISGHKSVSWYQQVLGQGPQFIFQYYEKEERGRGNFPDRFSARQFPNYSSELNVNALLLGDSALYLCASSVNRETNYGYTFGSGTRLTVV.

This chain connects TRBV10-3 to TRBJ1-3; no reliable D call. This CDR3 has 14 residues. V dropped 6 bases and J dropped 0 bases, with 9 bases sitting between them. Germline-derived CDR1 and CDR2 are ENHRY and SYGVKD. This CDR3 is CAIRDGYSGNTIYF. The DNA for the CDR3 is TGTGCCATCAGGGACGGATACTCTGGAAACACCATATATTTT.

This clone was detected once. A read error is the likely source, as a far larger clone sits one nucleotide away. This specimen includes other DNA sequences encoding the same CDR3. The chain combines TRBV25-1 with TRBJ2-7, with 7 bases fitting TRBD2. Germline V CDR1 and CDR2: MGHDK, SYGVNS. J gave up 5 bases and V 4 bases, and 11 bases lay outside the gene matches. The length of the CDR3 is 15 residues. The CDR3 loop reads CASSGTETSNHEQYF. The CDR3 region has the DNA TGTGCCAGCAGTGGAACAGAGACTAGCAATCACGAGCAGTACTTC.

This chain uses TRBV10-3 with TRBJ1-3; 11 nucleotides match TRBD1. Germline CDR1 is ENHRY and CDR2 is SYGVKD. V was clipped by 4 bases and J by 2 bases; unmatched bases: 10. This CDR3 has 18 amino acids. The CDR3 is CAISVAGQGVLTGNTIYF. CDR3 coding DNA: TGTGCCATCAGTGTTGCGGGACAGGGGGTATTGACTGGAAACACCATATATTTT.

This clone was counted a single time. CDR3 in amino acids: CASSLSLAGGLYGELFF. The CDR3 bases are TGTGCCAGCAGCTTAAGTCTAGCGGGAGGGTTGTACGGGGAGCTGTTTTTT. This sequence joins TRBV7-8 and TRBJ2-2, with 12 bases matching TRBD2. Germline V gene lookup returns CDR1 SGHVS and CDR2 FQNEAQ. This CDR3 is built from 17 residues. V shed 2 bases, J shed 7 bases, and the junction held 8 bases outside the gene matches.

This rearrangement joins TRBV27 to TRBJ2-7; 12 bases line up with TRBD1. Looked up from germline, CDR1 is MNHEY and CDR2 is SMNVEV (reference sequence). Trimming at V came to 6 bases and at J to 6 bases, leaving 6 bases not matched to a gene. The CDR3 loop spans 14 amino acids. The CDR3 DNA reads TGTGCCAGCAGCTTAGGGACAGGGGGCATCGAGCAGTACTTC. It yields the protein CASSLGTGGIEQYF.

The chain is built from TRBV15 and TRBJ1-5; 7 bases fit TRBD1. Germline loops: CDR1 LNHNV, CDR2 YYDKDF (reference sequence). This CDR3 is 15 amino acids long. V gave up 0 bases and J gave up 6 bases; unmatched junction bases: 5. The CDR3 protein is CATSREGTESQPQHF. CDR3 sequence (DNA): TGTGCCACCAGCAGAGAGGGGACAGAAAGTCAGCCCCAGCATTTT.